This T cell receptor (beta chain) is drawn from a study of blood T cell repertoires in COVID-19. Trimming cost V 4 bases and J 0 bases; bases outside gene matches: 4. CDR1 SGHRS and CDR2 YFSETQ come from the germline V gene. CDR3 length: 16 residues. How the authors handled the data: Nucleated cell number was recorded as an estimate derived from reference gene primer amplification. Sequencing was performed with immunoSEQ multiplex PCR; in TCRdb, only in-frame clones are kept and a portion is missing. V, J and clone size reflect that table, while D and trimming were determined from the DNA. The table has some 150,000 clones, around four fifths seen once.

The V and J genes are TRBV5-1 and TRBJ2-3; 11 positions match TRBD2. The sequenced sample was peripheral blood. The receptor comes from a human donor in a cohort sampled during active COVID-19. The CDR3 sequence: CASSPRTSGSTDTQYF. The CDR3 nucleotides are TGCGCCAGCAGCCCCCGGACTAGCGGGAGCACAGATACGCAGTATTTT.